This T cell receptor (beta chain) was recorded in a study of blood T cell repertoires in COVID-19. Study in general: Samples of COVID-19 (acute and convalescent) were obtained from the United States, Italy and Spain.

As originally analysed: Scientists estimated how many nucleated cells there were by amplifying reference gene primers. The method was immunoSEQ multiplex PCR; TCRdb's version includes in-frame clones alone and lacks a portion of them. V and J calls and clone size follow that table, whereas D and trimming were derived from the DNA. The data contain roughly 200,000 clones, about 83% of them seen just once; the ten biggest clones take up approximately 6.2%. Trimming removed 11 bases at V and 3 bases at J, with 16 bases between. The germline V gene encodes CDR1 MNHEY and CDR2 SVGAGI. There are 13 residues in the CDR3. This clone was seen once.

The chain employs TRBV6-5 and TRBJ1-1, with D uncertain. The clonotype originates from a man aged 55 to 69 who had recovered from COVID-19. The specimen sequenced was peripheral blood. The CDR3 spells CAGAATRDTEAFF. The CDR3 DNA is TGTGCCGGTGCAGCCACCCGGGACACTGAAGCTTTCTTT.